This T cell receptor (beta chain) was captured in a study of blood T cells in healthy people across ages. Study findings and constraints: The study regarded diversity estimates from one million T cells as underestimates. Unsorted PBMCs prevented conclusive naive versus antigen-experienced comparison. There was no known CMV status for donors, so expanded clonotype changes were possibly confounded. Roughly linear age-related decline in beta diversity appeared, significant by age roughly 40.

Using a J-beta primer mix together with a sample-barcoded 5' primer, a second PCR was run for roughly 6 to 12 cycles. TCRdb re-called the 5' RACE reads with MiXCR, one entry per CDR3 protein. The table includes around 1,900,000 distinct CDR3 sequences, roughly 43% detected once. Concerning this clonotype: Antigen specificity is unknown.

The trim removed 5 bases at V and 2 bases at J, leaving 8 bases unmatched. The CDR3 is made up of 16 amino acids. Germline V gene lookup returns CDR1 MNHNS and CDR2 SASEGT. What was sequenced was blood. This TCR came from a human donor in good health. V usage is TRBV6-1 and J usage is TRBJ2-3; 9 nucleotides match TRBD2. CDR3: CASSPYLAGHTDTQYF. As DNA, the CDR3 is TGTGCCAGCAGTCCTTATCTAGCGGGGCACACAGATACGCAGTATTTT.